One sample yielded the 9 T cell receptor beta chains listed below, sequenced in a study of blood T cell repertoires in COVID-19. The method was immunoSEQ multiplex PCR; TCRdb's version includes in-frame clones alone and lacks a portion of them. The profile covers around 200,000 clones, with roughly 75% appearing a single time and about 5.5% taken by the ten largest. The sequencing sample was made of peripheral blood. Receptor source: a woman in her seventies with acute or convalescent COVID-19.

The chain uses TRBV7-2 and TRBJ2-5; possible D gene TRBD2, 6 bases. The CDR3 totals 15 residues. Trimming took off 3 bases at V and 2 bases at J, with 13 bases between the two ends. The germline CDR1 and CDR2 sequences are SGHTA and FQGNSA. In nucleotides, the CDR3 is TGTGCCAGCAGCTTTGGAGGGAGTGGACAAGAGACCCAGTACTTC. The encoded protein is CASSFGGSGQETQYF.

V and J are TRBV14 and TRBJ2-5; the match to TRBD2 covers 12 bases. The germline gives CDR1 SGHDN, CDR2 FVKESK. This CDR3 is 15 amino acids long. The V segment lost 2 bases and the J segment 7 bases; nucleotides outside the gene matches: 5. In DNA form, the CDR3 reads TGTGCCAGCAGCCAACTAGCGGGAGGGTCCGGGACCCAGTACTTC. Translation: CASSQLAGGSGTQYF.

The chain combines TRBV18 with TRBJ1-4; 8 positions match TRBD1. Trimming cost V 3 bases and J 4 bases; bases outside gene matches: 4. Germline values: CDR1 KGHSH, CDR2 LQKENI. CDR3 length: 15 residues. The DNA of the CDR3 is TGTGCCAGCTCACCGGGGACAGGAGTTAATGAAAAACTGTTTTTT. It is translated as CASSPGTGVNEKLFF.

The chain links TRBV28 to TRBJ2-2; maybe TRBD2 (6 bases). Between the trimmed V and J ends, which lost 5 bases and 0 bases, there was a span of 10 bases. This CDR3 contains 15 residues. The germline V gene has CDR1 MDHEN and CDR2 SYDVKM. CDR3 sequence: CASSRGLANTGELFF. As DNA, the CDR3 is TGTGCCAGCAGTCGGGGACTCGCGAACACCGGGGAGCTGTTTTTT.

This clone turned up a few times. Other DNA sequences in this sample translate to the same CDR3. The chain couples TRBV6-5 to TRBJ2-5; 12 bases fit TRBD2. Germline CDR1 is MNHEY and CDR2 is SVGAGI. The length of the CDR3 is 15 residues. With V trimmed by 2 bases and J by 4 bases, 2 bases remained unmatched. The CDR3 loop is CASSYGGLAGETQYF. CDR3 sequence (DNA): TGTGCCAGCAGTTACGGGGGACTAGCGGGAGAGACCCAGTACTTC.

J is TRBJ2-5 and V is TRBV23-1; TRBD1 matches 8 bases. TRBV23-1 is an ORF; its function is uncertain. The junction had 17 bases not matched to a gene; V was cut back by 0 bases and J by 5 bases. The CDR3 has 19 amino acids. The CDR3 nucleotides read TGCGCCAGCAGTCAATCGGCGGTTAATACAGGGGGAAACGAGGAGACCCAGTACTTC. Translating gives CASSQSAVNTGGNEETQYF.

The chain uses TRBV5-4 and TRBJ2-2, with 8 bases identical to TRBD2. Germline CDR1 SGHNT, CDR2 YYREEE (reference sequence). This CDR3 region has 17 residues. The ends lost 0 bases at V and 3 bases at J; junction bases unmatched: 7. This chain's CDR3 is CASSLGRLARDTGELFF. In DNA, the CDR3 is TGTGCCAGCAGCTTGGGAAGACTAGCGCGGGACACCGGGGAGCTGTTTTTT.

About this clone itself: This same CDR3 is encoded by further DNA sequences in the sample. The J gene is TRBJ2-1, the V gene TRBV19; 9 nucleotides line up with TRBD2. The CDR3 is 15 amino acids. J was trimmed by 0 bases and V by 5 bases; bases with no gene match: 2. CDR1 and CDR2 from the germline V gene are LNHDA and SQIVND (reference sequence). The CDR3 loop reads CASSFSGSSYNEQFF. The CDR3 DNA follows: TGTGCCAGTAGTTTTAGCGGGAGCTCCTACAATGAGCAGTTCTTC. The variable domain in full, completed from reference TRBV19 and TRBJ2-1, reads DGGITQSPKYLFRKEGQNVTLSCEQNLNHDAMYWYRQDPGQGLRLIYYSQIVNDFQKGDIAEGYSVSREKKESFPLTVTSAQKNPTAFYLCASSFSGSSYNEQFFGPGTRLTVL.

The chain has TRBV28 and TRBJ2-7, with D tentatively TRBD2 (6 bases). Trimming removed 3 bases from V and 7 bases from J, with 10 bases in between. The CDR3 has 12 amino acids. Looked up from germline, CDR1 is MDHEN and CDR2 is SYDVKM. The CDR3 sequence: CASSFRGWEQYF. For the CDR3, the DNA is TGTGCCAGCAGTTTTCGGGGGTGGGAGCAGTACTTC.